Below, 27 T cell receptor beta chains from the same sample are listed, as sequenced in a study of CXCR3-negative and CXCR3-positive naive CD8 T cells. TRB cDNA was prepared as libraries by UMI-labeled 5' RACE. TCRdb reprocessed the 5' RACE reads and reports one entry per CDR3 protein, with no DNA. The sample has about 90,000 distinct CDR3 sequences. Sequenced material: naive CXCR3- CD8+ T cells from blood. This sample's subset: CD45RO-CCR7+CD27+CD95- naive CD8+ T cells lacking CXCR3 (TNR3-). These receptors originate from a human donor in good health. Some clones in this sample may be carry-over from other donors' samples.

This chain uses TRBV4-2 with TRBJ2-7; TCRdb's D call, TRBD2, is unchecked because there is no DNA. CDR1 and CDR2 from the germline V gene are LGHNA and YNFKEQ. The CDR3 is made up of 16 amino acids. CDR3 loop: CGSSLVGQRGDYEQYF.

The chain recombines TRBV29-1 with TRBJ2-1; TCRdb reports TRBD1, a call that lacks DNA to check it against. Per germline, CDR1 SQVTM and CDR2 ANQGSEA. The CDR3 runs 14 residues. CDR3 amino acids: CSVDGNRNYNEQFF.

The chain couples TRBV9 to TRBJ2-1; TCRdb selects TRBD1, and the lack of DNA leaves this call unchecked. This CDR3 region has 16 residues. From germline, CDR1 is SGDLS and CDR2 YYNGEE. CDR3: CASSSTGTGAYNEQFF. Supplemented by reference TRBV9 and TRBJ2-1, the full variable domain reads DSGVTQTPKHLITATGQRVTLRCSPRSGDLSVYWYQQSLDQGLQFLIQYYNGEERAKGNILERFSAQQFPDLHSELNLSSLELGDSALYFCASSSTGTGAYNEQFFGPGTRLTVL.

V gene TRBV20-1 combines with J gene TRBJ2-1; the D gene TCRdb calls, TRBD2, cannot be checked with no DNA. CDR3 length: 15 amino acids. The germline gives CDR1 DFQATT, CDR2 SNEGSKA (reference sequence). The CDR3 loop reads CSARDWRGDSNEQFF.

The V call is TRBV6-5, the J call TRBJ2-1; there is no DNA to check the TCRdb D call of TRBD1. CDR1 and CDR2 (germline): MNHEY, SVGAGI. The CDR3 totals 13 residues. CDR3 in amino acids: CASTPGPYNEQFF.

This chain uses TRBV2 with TRBJ2-2; TCRdb selects TRBD2, and the lack of DNA leaves this call unchecked. This CDR3 contains 18 residues. In germline, CDR1 is SNHLY, CDR2 FYNNEI. CDR3 in amino acids: CASSDNVRTSGNTGELFF.

The V call is TRBV14, the J call TRBJ2-1. In germline, CDR1 is SGHDN, CDR2 FVKESK. The CDR3 sequence is 13 residues long. The CDR3 region is CASSRLIGDEQFF.

The CDR3 here is CASSLQGYEQYF. The chain employs TRBV25-1 and TRBJ2-7; TCRdb selects TRBD1, and the lack of DNA leaves this call unchecked. Looked up from germline, CDR1 is MGHDK and CDR2 is SYGVNS. The CDR3 sequence is 12 residues long.

The V call is TRBV29-1, the J call TRBJ2-2; with no DNA, the TCRdb D assignment of TRBD1 cannot be verified. Germline V CDR1 and CDR2: SQVTM, ANQGSEA. This CDR3 spans 16 amino acids. The CDR3 reads CSVEDPGQGITGELFF.

V usage is TRBV5-1 and J usage is TRBJ2-1. Germline V gene data show CDR1 as SGHRS and CDR2 as YFSETQ. This CDR3 has 19 residues. CDR3 residues: CASSPDYIITSRGDNEQFF.

The chain combines TRBV9 with TRBJ2-1; the D call from TCRdb, TRBD1, cannot be confirmed without DNA. The V gene's germline CDR1 is SGDLS and CDR2 YYNGEE. The CDR3 is made up of 18 amino acids. CDR3 sequence: CASSVGYAETDRADEQFF.

This chain connects TRBV27 to TRBJ2-1; TCRdb designates TRBD2, a call that cannot be tested without DNA. The length of the CDR3 is 16 residues. Per germline, CDR1 MNHEY and CDR2 SMNVEV (reference sequence). The CDR3 loop reads CASSHTGTNPYNEQFF.

The rearrangement uses TRBV20-1 and TRBJ2-5; TCRdb calls TRBD1, which cannot be checked without DNA. Germline CDR1 is DFQATT and CDR2 is SNEGSKA (reference sequence). CDR3 length equals 15 residues. CDR3 loop: CSAMRTGAYQETQYF.

The chain is built from TRBV25-1 and TRBJ2-2; absent DNA, TCRdb's TRBD1 call cannot be checked. CDR1 is MGHDK, CDR2 SYGVNS, per germline. The CDR3 sequence is 15 residues long. The CDR3 is CASAPRPTYTGELFF. The whole variable domain, remainder taken from reference TRBV25-1 and TRBJ2-2, is EADIYQTPRYLVIGTGKKITLECSQTMGHDKMYWYQQDPGMELHLIHYSYGVNSTEKGDLSSESTVSRIRTEHFPLTLESARPSHTSQYLCASAPRPTYTGELFFGEGSRLTVL.

The chain recombines TRBV25-1 with TRBJ1-6; the TRBD1 assignment by TCRdb is unverifiable without DNA. There are 13 residues in the CDR3. Germline V gives CDR1 MGHDK, CDR2 SYGVNS. CDR3 protein: CASSEWGESPLHF. Full variable domain (remainder filled in from reference TRBV25-1 and TRBJ1-6): EADIYQTPRYLVIGTGKKITLECSQTMGHDKMYWYQQDPGMELHLIHYSYGVNSTEKGDLSSESTVSRIRTEHFPLTLESARPSHTSQYLCASSEWGESPLHFGNGTRLTVT.

The rearrangement joins TRBV6-5 to TRBJ2-3; lacking DNA, the TRBD1 call made by TCRdb goes unchecked. Germline loops: CDR1 MNHEY, CDR2 SVGAGI. This CDR3 is built from 14 residues. The chain's CDR3 is CASSGTASTDTQYF.

The chain recombines TRBV15 with TRBJ2-7; TCRdb outputs TRBD2, but without DNA this stays unchecked. This CDR3 comprises 13 residues. Germline V gene sequence: CDR1 LNHNV, CDR2 YYDKDF (reference sequence). Here the CDR3 reads CATSAAGVREQYF.

The V call is TRBV7-9, the J call TRBJ2-5; TCRdb indicates TRBD1, and absent DNA this call remains unverified. CDR1 and CDR2 (germline): SEHNR, FQNEAQ (reference sequence). This CDR3 is built from 16 residues. The CDR3 sequence: CASGPTGGAFRETQYF. Using reference TRBV7-9 and TRBJ2-5 for the parts outside the CDR3, the full variable domain is DTGVSQNPRHKITKRGQNVTFRCDPISEHNRLYWYRQTLGQGPEFLTYFQNEAQLEKSRLLSDRFSAERPKGSFSTLEIQRTEQGDSAMYLCASGPTGGAFRETQYFGPGTRLLVL.

The chain recombines TRBV20-1 with TRBJ1-2. The length of the CDR3 is 13 residues. Germline loops: CDR1 DFQATT, CDR2 SNEGSKA (reference sequence). This CDR3 is CSARDSTNYGYTF.

The chain joins TRBV5-4 to TRBJ1-2. Looked up from germline, CDR1 is SGHNT and CDR2 is YYREEE (reference sequence). The CDR3 totals 13 residues. CDR3 loop: CASSRYGIDGYTF.

This chain connects TRBV11-2 to TRBJ2-6; lacking DNA, the TRBD1 call made by TCRdb goes unchecked. This CDR3 has 15 residues. Looked up from germline, CDR1 is SGHAT and CDR2 is FQNNGV. The CDR3 here is CASSPGTGGANVLTF. The full variable domain, completed using reference TRBV11-2 and TRBJ2-6, is EAGVAQSPRYKIIEKRQSVAFWCNPISGHATLYWYQQILGQGPKLLIQFQNNGVVDDSQLPKDRFSAERLKGVDSTLKIQPAKLEDSAVYLCASSPGTGGANVLTFGAGSRLTVL.

This chain connects TRBV29-1 to TRBJ1-2; TCRdb picks TRBD1, but there is no DNA to check that call. Germline V gives CDR1 SQVTM, CDR2 ANQGSEA. This CDR3 is 12 amino acids long. The CDR3: CSTGGGYYGYTF.

This chain joins TRBV14 and TRBJ2-1; the D call from TCRdb, TRBD2, cannot be confirmed without DNA. The CDR3 runs to 15 residues. The germline V gene has CDR1 SGHDN and CDR2 FVKESK. The CDR3 sequence is CASTLGLAGYNEQFF.

The chain is built from TRBV29-1 and TRBJ2-1; TCRdb proposes TRBD2, but this gene call is untestable without DNA. There are 16 residues in the CDR3. Germline values: CDR1 SQVTM, CDR2 ANQGSEA. CDR3 sequence reads: CSVEDPTSGKVDEQFF.

J is TRBJ2-2 and V is TRBV12-3 or TRBV12-4; TCRdb lists TRBD2, though no DNA is available to test this call. The CDR3 extends over 16 amino acids. The CDR3 sequence: CASSFQGERSTGELFF.

This sequence joins TRBV3-1 and TRBJ2-3; TCRdb designates TRBD2, a call that cannot be tested without DNA. Per germline, CDR1 LGHDT and CDR2 YNNKEL (reference sequence). This CDR3 comprises 15 residues. CDR3: CASSQGLAGGDTQYF.

The chain couples TRBV4-1 to TRBJ1-1. The germline V gene encodes CDR1 MGHRA and CDR2 YSYEKL. CDR3 length: 15 amino acids. The CDR3 reads CASSQIASEITEAFF.